This T cell receptor beta chain is drawn from a study of blood T cell repertoires in COVID-19. At the level of the study: Whether acute or convalescent, the COVID-19 samples came from the United States, Italy and Spain. From T cells, B-cell-depleted T cells, or PBMCs came the material, which was cDNA or gDNA.

How the authors handled the data: Amplifying reference gene primers gave estimates of nucleated cell counts. Data came from immunoSEQ multiplex PCR; TCRdb stores just in-frame clones and leaves some out. V and J calls and clone size come straight from that table; D and trimming were deduced from the DNA. The sample includes about 150,000 clones, 65% to 80% seen only once; the top ten take roughly 4.5%. CDR3 size: 18 residues. V trimming: 6 bases; J trimming: 0 bases; junction bases outside the gene matches: 12. Germline V gene lookup returns CDR1 SEHNR and CDR2 FQNEAQ (reference sequence). The chain links TRBV7-9 to TRBJ1-5, with 9 bases identical to TRBD1. The receptor was derived from a man aged 55 to 70 with acute or convalescent COVID-19. The sample comprised peripheral blood. This chain's CDR3 is CASSSGTGILYSNQPQHF. The CDR3 DNA follows: TGTGCCAGCAGTTCCGGGACAGGGATACTCTATAGCAATCAGCCCCAGCATTTT. Supplemented by reference TRBV7-9 and TRBJ1-5, the full variable domain reads DTGVSQNPRHKITKRGQNVTFRCDPISEHNRLYWYRQTLGQGPEFLTYFQNEAQLEKSRLLSDRFSAERPKGSFSTLEIQRTEQGDSAMYLCASSSGTGILYSNQPQHFGDGTRLSIL.